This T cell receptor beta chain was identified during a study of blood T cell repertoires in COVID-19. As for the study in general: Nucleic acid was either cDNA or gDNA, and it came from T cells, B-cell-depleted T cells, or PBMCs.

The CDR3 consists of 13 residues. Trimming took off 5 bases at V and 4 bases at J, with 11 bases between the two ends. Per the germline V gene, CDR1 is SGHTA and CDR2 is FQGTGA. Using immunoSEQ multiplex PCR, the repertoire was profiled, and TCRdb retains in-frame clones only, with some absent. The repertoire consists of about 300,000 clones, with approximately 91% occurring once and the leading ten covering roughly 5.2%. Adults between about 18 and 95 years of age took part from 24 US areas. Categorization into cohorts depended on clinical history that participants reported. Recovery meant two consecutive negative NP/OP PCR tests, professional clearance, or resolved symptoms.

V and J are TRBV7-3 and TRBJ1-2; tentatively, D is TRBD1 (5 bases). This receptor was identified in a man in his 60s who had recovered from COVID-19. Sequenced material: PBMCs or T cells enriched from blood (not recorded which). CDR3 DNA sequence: TGTGCCAGCAGCCTCCAGGGTTTCTATGGCTACACCTTC. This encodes CASSLQGFYGYTF. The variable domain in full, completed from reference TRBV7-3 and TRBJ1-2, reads GAGVSQTPSNKVTEKGKYVELRCDPISGHTALYWYRQSLGQGPEFLIYFQGTGAADDSGLPNDRFFAVRPEGSVSTLKIQRTERGDSAVYLCASSLQGFYGYTFGSGTRLTVV.